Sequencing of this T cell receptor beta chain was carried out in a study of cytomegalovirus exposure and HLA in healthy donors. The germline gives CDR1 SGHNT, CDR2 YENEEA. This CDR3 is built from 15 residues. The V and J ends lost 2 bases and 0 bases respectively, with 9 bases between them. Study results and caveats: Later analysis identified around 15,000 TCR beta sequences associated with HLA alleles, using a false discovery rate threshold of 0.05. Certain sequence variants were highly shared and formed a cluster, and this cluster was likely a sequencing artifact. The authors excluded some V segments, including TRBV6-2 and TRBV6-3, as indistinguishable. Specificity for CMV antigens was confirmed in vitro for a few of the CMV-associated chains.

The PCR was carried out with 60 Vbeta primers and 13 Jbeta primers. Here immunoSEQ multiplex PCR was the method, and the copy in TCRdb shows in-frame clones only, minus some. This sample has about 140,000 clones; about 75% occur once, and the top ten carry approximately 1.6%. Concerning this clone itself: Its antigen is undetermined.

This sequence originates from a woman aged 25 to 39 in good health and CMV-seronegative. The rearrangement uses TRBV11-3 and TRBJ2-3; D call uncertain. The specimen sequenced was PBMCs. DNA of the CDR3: TGTGCCAGCAGCTTAACAGATACTAGCACAGATACGCAGTATTTT. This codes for CASSLTDTSTDTQYF.